This T cell receptor (beta chain) appears in the sequencing data of a study of T cell changes during pregnancy in multiple sclerosis. Assay: immunoSEQ multiplex PCR; the TCRdb copy retains only in-frame clones and omits some. The table has around 40,000 clones, around 92% seen once. The CDR3 is 14 residues long. Germline V gives CDR1 SQVTM, CDR2 ANQGSEA. The ends lost 4 bases at V and 3 bases at J; junction bases unmatched: 7. This chain connects TRBV29-1 to TRBJ2-7, with 9 bases that match TRBD2. The clonotype originates from a female donor with multiple sclerosis, enrolled in a pregnancy study. Material: CD8+ T cells from peripheral blood mononuclear cells, obtained in the third trimester of pregnancy. The CDR3 protein is CSVVVAGENYEQYF. The CDR3 DNA sequence: TGCAGCGTTGTGGTAGCGGGGGAAAACTACGAGCAGTACTTC.